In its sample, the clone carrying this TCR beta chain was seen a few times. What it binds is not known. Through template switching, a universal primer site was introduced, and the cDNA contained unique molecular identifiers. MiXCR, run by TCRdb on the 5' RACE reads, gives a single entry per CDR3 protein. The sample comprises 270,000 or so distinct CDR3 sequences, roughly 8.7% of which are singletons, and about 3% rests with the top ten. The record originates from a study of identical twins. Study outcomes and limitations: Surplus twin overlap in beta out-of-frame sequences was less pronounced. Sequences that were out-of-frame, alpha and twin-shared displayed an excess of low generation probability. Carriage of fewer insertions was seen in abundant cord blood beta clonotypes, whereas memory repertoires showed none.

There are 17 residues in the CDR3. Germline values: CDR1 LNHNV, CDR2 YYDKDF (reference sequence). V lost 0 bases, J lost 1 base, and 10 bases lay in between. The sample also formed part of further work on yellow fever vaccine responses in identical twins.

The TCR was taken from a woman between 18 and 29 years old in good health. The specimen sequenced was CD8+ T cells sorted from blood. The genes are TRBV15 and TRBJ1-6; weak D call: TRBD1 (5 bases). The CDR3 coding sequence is TGTGCCACCAGCAGAGAGGGGAGGGGATCCTATAATTCACCCCTCCACTTT. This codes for CATSREGRGSYNSPLHF.